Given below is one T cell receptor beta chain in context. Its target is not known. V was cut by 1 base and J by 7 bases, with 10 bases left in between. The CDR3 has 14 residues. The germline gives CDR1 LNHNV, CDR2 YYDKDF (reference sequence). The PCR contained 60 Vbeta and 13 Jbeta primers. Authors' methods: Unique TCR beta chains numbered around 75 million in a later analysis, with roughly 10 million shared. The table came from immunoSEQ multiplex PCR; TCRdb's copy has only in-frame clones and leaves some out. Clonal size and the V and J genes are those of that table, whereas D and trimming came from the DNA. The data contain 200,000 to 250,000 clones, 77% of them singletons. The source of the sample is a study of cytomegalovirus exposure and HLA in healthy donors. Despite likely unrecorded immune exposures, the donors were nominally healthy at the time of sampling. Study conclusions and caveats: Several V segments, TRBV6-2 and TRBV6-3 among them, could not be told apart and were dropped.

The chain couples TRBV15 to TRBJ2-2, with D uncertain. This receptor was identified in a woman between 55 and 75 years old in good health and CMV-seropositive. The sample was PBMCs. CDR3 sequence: CATSRGWAIGELFF. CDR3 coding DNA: TGTGCCACCAGCAGAGGTTGGGCAATCGGGGAGCTGTTTTTT.